These 18 T cell receptor beta chains share one sample of origin, sequenced in a study of shared clonotypes between healthy human individuals (dated by TCRdb to about 2020). The receptor library was made with the immunoSEQ multiplex PCR assay. What TCRdb holds here is the immuneACCESS table cut down to in-frame rearrangements. Part of the clones is not present; checked against another copy, under half of the missing clones reflect an unresolved V gene, and the others are unexplained. This sample holds 700,000 or so clones; 72% were observed only once. The ten largest clones add up to about 1.8% of the sample. Source material: memory CD4+ T cells sorted from blood. What this sample's cell subset or site label stands for: CD45RA-negative fraction. The receptor set was obtained from a woman aged 25 to 45 in good health.

The chain has TRBV28 and TRBJ1-3, with a weak D call TRBD1 (5 bases). This CDR3 contains 14 residues. Between the trimmed V and J ends, which lost 0 bases and 8 bases, there was a span of 11 bases. In germline, CDR1 is MDHEN, CDR2 SYDVKM. The CDR3 DNA reads as TGTGCCAGCAGTTTATGGACAGACTCTCACACCATATATTTT. This sequence encodes CASSLWTDSHTIYF.

The chain uses TRBV30 and TRBJ2-2; 7 bases agree with TRBD1. Per the germline V gene, CDR1 is GTSNPN and CDR2 is SVGIG (reference sequence). V shed 5 bases, J shed 4 bases, and the junction held 13 bases outside the gene matches. This CDR3 contains 16 residues. The DNA of the CDR3 is TGTGCCTGGGACAGGGTGGCCAGTGAGGCCACCGGGGAGCTGTTTTTT. It specifies CAWDRVASEATGELFF.

V usage is TRBV7-2 and J usage is TRBJ2-1; TRBD2 is a possible D gene (6 bases). CDR3 size: 14 residues. With 7 bases removed from V and 10 bases from J, the gap between germline ends came to 20 bases. CDR1 and CDR2 from the germline V gene are SGHTA and FQGNSA. Here the CDR3 DNA reads TGTGCCAGCACCGGGACCCGGCGGGAAGTAGAGCAGTTCTTC. Translating gives CASTGTRREVEQFF.

Only one count was recorded for this clone. The genes are TRBV6-5 and TRBJ1-3; 8 positions agree with TRBD1. This CDR3 spans 16 amino acids. With V trimmed by 4 bases and J by 2 bases, 7 bases remained unmatched. Looked up from germline, CDR1 is MNHEY and CDR2 is SVGAGI. For the CDR3, the DNA is TGTGCCAGCAGTTTAAACAGGGGGAACGCTGGAAACACCATATATTTT. Its translation: CASSLNRGNAGNTIYF.

The chain combines TRBV4-1 with TRBJ1-5; the D is unclear. Germline V lookup: CDR1 MGHRA, CDR2 YSYEKL. The CDR3 covers 17 residues. Trimming took 1 base from V and 0 from J, leaving 13 bases between them. The CDR3 coding sequence is TGCGCCAGCAGCCAAGGACAATTCGTGAATAGCAATCAGCCCCAGCATTTT. It yields the protein CASSQGQFVNSNQPQHF.

This chain connects TRBV15 to TRBJ1-1; D remains ambiguous. V shed 0 bases and J shed 1 base, with 6 bases lying between them. Germline-derived CDR1 and CDR2 are LNHNV and YYDKDF (reference sequence). The CDR3 has 14 amino acids. CDR3 amino acids: CATSRDWRNTEAFF. The DNA for the CDR3 is TGTGCCACCAGCAGAGATTGGAGGAACACTGAAGCTTTCTTT. Drawing the rest from reference TRBV15 and TRBJ1-1, the complete variable domain is DAMVIQNPRYQVTQFGKPVTLSCSQTLNHNVMYWYQQKSSQAPKLLFHYYDKDFNNEADTPDNFQSRRPNTSFCFLDIRSPGLGDTAMYLCATSRDWRNTEAFFGQGTRLTVV.

V gene TRBV7-2 combines with J gene TRBJ1-5; the D is unclear. The CDR3 is 12 amino acids. Trimming removed 0 bases from V and 7 bases from J, with 4 bases in between. Germline-derived CDR1 and CDR2 are SGHTA and FQGNSA. The CDR3 protein is CASSLAVQPQHF. CDR3 sequence (DNA): TGTGCCAGCAGCTTAGCGGTGCAGCCCCAGCATTTT.

The gene calls are TRBV4-2 and TRBJ2-7, with TRBD2 identical over 7 bases. J gave up 0 bases and V 2 bases, and 4 bases lay outside the gene matches. CDR3 length: 15 residues. Germline loops: CDR1 LGHNA, CDR2 YNFKEQ. The CDR3 protein is CASSQPGTNSYEQYF. In nucleotides, the CDR3 is TGTGCCAGCAGCCAACCCGGGACTAACTCCTACGAGCAGTACTTC.

The genes are TRBV28 and TRBJ2-1; TRBD2 matches 8 bases. The germline gives CDR1 MDHEN, CDR2 SYDVKM. The CDR3 spans 15 residues. V dropped 6 bases and J dropped 6; count of bases not matched to a gene: 10. CDR3 region: CASSPQREIRNEQFF. The CDR3 nucleotides are TGTGCCAGCAGCCCCCAGCGGGAGATACGCAATGAGCAGTTCTTC.

This clone was seen a few times. V usage is TRBV7-2 and J usage is TRBJ2-5; possibly TRBD1 for D (5 bases). Judging by the DNA end, TRBJ2-7 fits better; the J call may be wrong. The CDR3 length is 15 residues. Germline lookup yields CDR1 SGHTA and CDR2 FQGNSA. The CDR3 region is CASSLGAASFNEQYF. The CDR3 nucleotides are TGTGCCAGCAGCCTAGGGGCGGCTAGTTTTAACGAGCAGTACTTC.

V gene TRBV28 combines with J gene TRBJ2-1; 7 nucleotides agree with TRBD2. The ends lost 10 bases at V and 6 bases at J; junction bases unmatched: 9. Looked up from germline, CDR1 is MDHEN and CDR2 is SYDVKM. The CDR3 has 13 residues. The chain's CDR3 is CAIRAGLFNEQFF. The CDR3 nucleotides are TGTGCCATTCGAGCGGGATTATTCAATGAGCAGTTCTTC.

To note about this clone: Other DNA sequences within the sample encode an identical CDR3. The rearrangement joins TRBV20-1 to TRBJ2-1; D is undetermined. Looked up from germline, CDR1 is DFQATT and CDR2 is SNEGSKA (reference sequence). The CDR3 extends over 11 amino acids. Trimming pared 2 bases from V and 4 bases from J, leaving 3 bases between. In DNA, the CDR3 is TGCAGTGCTAGATCGTACAATGAGCAGTTCTTC. It encodes CSARSYNEQFF.

The chain employs TRBV28 and TRBJ1-5; 7 positions match TRBD1. The CDR3 runs 15 residues. V shed 5 bases and J 0 bases; nucleotides not matched to a gene: 4. Germline assignment: CDR1 MDHEN and CDR2 SYDVKM. The CDR3 here is CASSDRDGSNQPQHF. Here the CDR3 DNA reads TGTGCCAGCAGTGACAGGGACGGTAGCAATCAGCCCCAGCATTTT.

This rearrangement joins TRBV19 to TRBJ2-2, with a weak D call TRBD2 (6 bases). Looked up from germline, CDR1 is LNHDA and CDR2 is SQIVND (reference sequence). The CDR3 sequence is 19 residues long. V shed 4 bases and J shed 0 bases, with 21 bases lying between them. DNA for the CDR3: TGTGCCAGTAGTACCATAGTCGGCGCTGGCGGGACGAACACCGGGGAGCTGTTTTTT. Translated, it gives CASSTIVGAGGTNTGELFF.

The genes are TRBV18 and TRBJ1-4, with 7 bases matching TRBD1. The J segment lost 7 bases and the V segment lost 5 bases, leaving 4 bases of the junction unmatched. Germline V gives CDR1 KGHSH, CDR2 LQKENI. This CDR3 comprises 13 residues. Here the CDR3 reads CASSKGASEKLFF. CDR3 nucleotide sequence: TGTGCCAGCTCAAAGGGGGCAAGTGAAAAACTGTTTTTT.

V and J are TRBV10-1 and TRBJ1-1, with a tentative D call TRBD1 (5 bases). V lost 0 bases to trimming and J lost 1 base, with 9 bases between them. The CDR3 has 15 residues. The V gene's germline CDR1 is WNHNN and CDR2 SYGVQD (reference sequence). The CDR3 DNA reads TGCGCCAGCAGTGAGTCGGGGGGAGCGAACACTGAAGCTTTCTTT. This translates into CASSESGGANTEAFF.

This clone showed up just once. This chain connects TRBV6-4 to TRBJ2-7; 12 bases agree with TRBD2. Germline CDR1 MRHNA, CDR2 SNTAGT. With V trimmed by 4 bases and J by 4 bases, 11 bases remained unmatched. This CDR3 comprises 17 residues. The CDR3 region has the DNA TGTGCCAGCAGTGGGGGGCTAGCGGGAGGGCCCCCATACGAGCAGTACTTC. Translating gives CASSGGLAGGPPYEQYF.

Of note for this clone: A much larger clone sits a single nucleotide away, making a read error possible. The genes are TRBV25-1 and TRBJ2-3; 11 nucleotides line up with TRBD2. Germline values: CDR1 MGHDK, CDR2 SYGVNS. Trimming took 5 bases from V and 3 from J; bases not matched to a gene: 1. This CDR3 has 14 residues. The CDR3 DNA is TGTGCCAGCAGTCCTAGCGGGAGGACAGATACGCAGTATTTT. This gives the protein CASSPSGRTDTQYF.